Listed below are T cell receptor beta chains from one sample, sequenced in a study of blood T cell repertoires in COVID-19. Sequencing was performed with immunoSEQ multiplex PCR; in TCRdb, only in-frame clones are kept and a portion is missing. The table lists under 200,000 clones, around 79% of them singletons. Sequenced input: peripheral blood. The receptor set was obtained from a woman aged 55 to 70 with COVID-19, enrolled during active disease. CDR3s include the opening cysteine and the closing phenylalanine or tryptophan. The D gene is left open where the match is weak. Where a row states a size, it is once, few, many or the class of an expanded clone; other rows omit it.

TRBD1,TRBJ1-1,TRBV28,-,TGTGCCAGCAGGCGGACAGGGGGCCAGGAGGACACTGAAGCTTTCTTT,CASRRTGGQEDTEAFF
-,TRBJ2-5,TRBV11-3,many,TGTGCCAGCAGCTTGGAGTTTCAAGAGACCCAGTACTTC,CASSLEFQETQYF
TRBD1,TRBJ2-2,TRBV6-6,once,TGTGCCAGCACCAGGGGGACCGGGGAGCTGTTTTTT,CASTRGTGELFF
-,TRBJ2-3,TRBV7-2,-,TGTGCCAGCAGCTTAGTTTTGGGGCGCACAGATACGCAGTATTTT,CASSLVLGRTDTQYF
-,TRBJ1-6,TRBV27,few,TGTGCCAGCCGAGGGGGCTATAATTCACCCCTCCACTTT,CASRGGYNSPLHF
TRBD2,TRBJ2-1,TRBV27,-,TGTGCCAGCAGTTTAGAAGGGACTAGCGGGAGGAATGAGCAGTTCTTC,CASSLEGTSGRNEQFF
TRBD1,TRBJ2-2,TRBV7-9,-,TGTGCCAGCAGTCAACAGGGGATCGGGGAGCTGTTTTTT,CASSQQGIGELFF
-,TRBJ2-3,TRBV14,-,TGTGCCAGCGGGGGGACGGGAAGGACAGATACGCAGTATTTT,CASGGTGRTDTQYF
TRBD1,TRBJ2-1,TRBV11-2,many,TGTGCCAGCAGCTCCCGGACAGGGGGCGTGTACAATGAGCAGTTCTTC,CASSSRTGGVYNEQFF
-,TRBJ1-1,TRBV30,-,TGTGCCTGGACCCCCGGACTGTCGAACACTGAAGCTTTCTTT,CAWTPGLSNTEAFF
TRBD2,TRBJ2-2,TRBV27,once,TGTGCCAGCAGGCTACTAGCGGGGGGGAAAAACACCGGGGAGCTGTTTTTT,CASRLLAGGKNTGELFF
TRBD2,TRBJ2-1,TRBV18,-,TGTGCCAGCTCCCCCGGGACTAAAGATGAGCAGTTCTTC,CASSPGTKDEQFF
TRBD2,TRBJ2-2,TRBV6-2/TRBV6-3,-,TGTGCCAGCAGCCTGGGACTAGGGAACACCGGGGAGCTGTTTTTT,CASSLGLGNTGELFF
TRBD1,TRBJ2-3,TRBV5-1,few,TGCGCCAGCAGCGAACAGGGGGAAGCACCAGATACGCAGTATTTT,CASSEQGEAPDTQYF
TRBD1,TRBJ1-4,TRBV10-3,-,TGTGCCATCAGTGATCGGACAGGGGGCGGTAATGAAAAACTGTTTTTT,CAISDRTGGGNEKLFF
-,TRBJ1-5,TRBV28,many,TGTGCCAGCAGATCGGTCCCATATTATCAGCCCCAGCATTTT,CASRSVPYYQPQHF
TRBD1,TRBJ1-1,TRBV5-1,few,TGCGCCAGCAGCCCTGGGGAATCAGGGGGCGGATGGGGGTTCACTGAAGCTTTCTTT,CASSPGESGGGWGFTEAFF
-,TRBJ1-2,TRBV3-1/TRBV3-2,-,TGTGCCAGCAGCCAAGCTACCCCGGGACACGAAAACTATGGCTACACCTTC,CASSQATPGHENYGYTF
-,TRBJ1-1,TRBV7-9,once,TGTGCCAGCAGCTTAGGGGGCATCCCCACTGAAGCTTTCTTT,CASSLGGIPTEAFF
-,TRBJ2-1,TRBV27,-,TGTGCCAGCCGCTACAATGAGCAGTTCTTC,CASRYNEQFF
TRBD2,TRBJ2-1,TRBV11-1,-,TGTGCCAGCAGCTTAGGGCTAGCGGGAAACAATGAGCAGTTCTTC,CASSLGLAGNNEQFF
TRBD1,TRBJ1-1,TRBV5-5,-,TGTGCCAGCAGCTTGCAAGACAGGGGTGGCCGTGAAGCTTTCTTT,CASSLQDRGGREAFF
TRBD2,TRBJ2-2,TRBV5-6,-,TGTGCCAGCACCCCTTCGGGGGGGGGATGGAACACCGGGGAGCTGTTTTTT,CASTPSGGGWNTGELFF
TRBD2,TRBJ2-1,TRBV28,-,TGTGCCAGCAGGACAGCGAGCGGGAATATTTACAATGAGCAGTTCTTC,CASRTASGNIYNEQFF
-,TRBJ1-1,TRBV18,few,TGTGCCAGCTCACCAGGAGTACAGGTAACTGAAGCTTTCTTT,CASSPGVQVTEAFF
-,TRBJ2-1,TRBV6-5,-,TGTGCCAGCAGTTACGGTGGTTTTACAATGAATGAGCAGTTCTTC,CASSYGGFTMNEQFF
-,TRBJ2-7,TRBV2,-,TGTGCCAGCAGTGAAGTCAGGCAAACCTACGAGCAGTACTTC,CASSEVRQTYEQYF
-,TRBJ1-2,TRBV2,-,TGTGCCAGCAGTGTTGGGGGCATGAACTATGGCTACACCTTC,CASSVGGMNYGYTF
TRBD2,TRBJ2-7,TRBV18,-,TGTGCCAGCTCACTAGGGGCTAGCGGGAGTGTGGCCTACGAGCAGTACTTC,CASSLGASGSVAYEQYF
-,TRBJ2-2,TRBV3-1/TRBV3-2,-,TGTGCCAGCAGCCAAGTGTCAGGGTACGCCGCCGGGGAGCTGTTTTTT,CASSQVSGYAAGELFF
TRBD2,TRBJ2-7,TRBV5-1,few,TGCGCCAGCGCGACGATAGGTTCTAGCGTGGGGGGGGAGCAGTACTTC,CASATIGSSVGGEQYF
-,TRBJ2-7,TRBV3-1/TRBV3-2,-,TGTGCCAGCAGCCATGGACAAACCGAGCAGTACTTC,CASSHGQTEQYF